One sample yielded the 28 T cell receptor beta chains listed below, sequenced in a study of T cell responses to AZD1222 COVID-19 vaccine. TCRdb keeps only in-frame clones here, not all; method: immunoSEQ multiplex PCR. The data show approximately 100,000 clones, roughly 88% seen once. Sequenced here: peripheral blood, sampled on day 0 of AZD1222 vaccination. The receptors were sampled from an adult in good health.

This clone has just a few counts. This sequence joins TRBV18 and TRBJ2-7; no firm D call. Trimming left V 2 bases short and J 5 bases short, with 10 bases between. In germline, CDR1 is KGHSH, CDR2 LQKENI. The CDR3 consists of 13 residues. CDR3 nucleotide sequence: TGTGCCAGCTCACCATGGGGATCCGACGAGCAGTACTTC. It yields the protein CASSPWGSDEQYF.

The CDR3 protein is CASSLRVMNTEAFF. The DNA for the CDR3 is TGCGCCAGCAGCTTGCGGGTAATGAACACTGAAGCTTTCTTT. V usage is TRBV5-1 and J usage is TRBJ1-1; D gene unclear. Germline V lookup: CDR1 SGHRS, CDR2 YFSETQ. The CDR3 is made up of 14 amino acids. Deletions cut 1 base from V and 0 bases from J, with 7 bases between.

The chain joins TRBV11-2 to TRBJ2-2; no firm D call. Germline assignment: CDR1 SGHAT and CDR2 FQNNGV. V shed 5 bases and J shed 3 bases, with 7 bases lying between them. The CDR3 contains 13 residues. The CDR3 DNA follows: TGTGCCAGCAGCCTGACCGACACCGGGGAGCTGTTTTTT. Translated: CASSLTDTGELFF. Full variable domain (outside the CDR3, taken from reference TRBV11-2 and TRBJ2-2): EAGVAQSPRYKIIEKRQSVAFWCNPISGHATLYWYQQILGQGPKLLIQFQNNGVVDDSQLPKDRFSAERLKGVDSTLKIQPAKLEDSAVYLCASSLTDTGELFFGEGSRLTVL.

This sequence joins TRBV7-3 and TRBJ2-7; no clear D. V was shortened by 0 bases and J by 3 bases, with 6 bases between the two germline ends. Germline CDR1 reads SGHTA; CDR2 reads FQGTGA. This CDR3 spans 13 amino acids. CDR3 coding DNA: TGTGCCAGCAGCTTAACATTCGGCTACGAGCAGTACTTC. Protein product: CASSLTFGYEQYF.

The V gene is TRBV19, the J gene TRBJ1-5; maybe TRBD1 (6 bases). The germline V gene encodes CDR1 LNHDA and CDR2 SQIVND (reference sequence). Trimming left V 6 bases short and J 1 base short, with 25 bases between. This CDR3 spans 19 amino acids. DNA for the CDR3: TGTGCCAGTAGCATAAGGGGGACCCGCGGGGGGCGCAGCAATCAGCCCCAGCATTTT. Translation gives CASSIRGTRGGRSNQPQHF. Drawing the rest from reference TRBV19 and TRBJ1-5, the complete variable domain is DGGITQSPKYLFRKEGQNVTLSCEQNLNHDAMYWYRQDPGQGLRLIYYSQIVNDFQKGDIAEGYSVSREKKESFPLTVTSAQKNPTAFYLCASSIRGTRGGRSNQPQHFGDGTRLSIL.

The rearrangement links TRBV19 to TRBJ2-1, with a possible D match to TRBD1 (6 bases). This CDR3 contains 15 residues. Per germline, CDR1 LNHDA and CDR2 SQIVND (reference sequence). With 4 bases removed from V and 10 bases from J, the gap between germline ends came to 20 bases. The chain's CDR3 is CASSTHGQPNREQFF. DNA of the CDR3: TGTGCCAGTAGTACGCACGGACAGCCCAACAGGGAGCAGTTCTTC.

The CDR3 loop reads CASRNRGLGGYTF. The CDR3 nucleotides read TGTGCCAGCAGAAACAGGGGATTGGGTGGCTACACCTTC. This rearrangement joins TRBV7-9 to TRBJ1-2, with 7 bases matching TRBD1. The CDR3 length is 13 residues. Germline CDR1 SEHNR, CDR2 FQNEAQ (reference sequence). The V gene end was trimmed by 6 bases and the J gene end by 7 bases; junction bases not matched to a gene: 8.

The genes are TRBV4-2 and TRBJ2-1, with D hard to call. The germline V and J ends were trimmed by 1 base and 10 bases, with 5 bases remaining between them. CDR1 and CDR2 (germline): LGHNA, YNFKEQ. The CDR3 runs to 11 residues. The CDR3 DNA reads TGTGCCAGCAGCCAAGTTGGCGAGCAGTTCTTC. Its translation: CASSQVGEQFF.

This clone was recorded once. V and J are TRBV7-9 and TRBJ1-2, with 8 bases identical to TRBD1. The V gene end was trimmed by 5 bases and the J gene end by 8 bases; junction bases not matched to a gene: 4. The CDR3 is made up of 12 amino acids. In germline, CDR1 is SEHNR, CDR2 FQNEAQ (reference sequence). The CDR3 region has the DNA TGTGCCAGCAGCGCAGGGGGCCGGGGCTACACCTTC. This translates into CASSAGGRGYTF.

This chain joins TRBV19 and TRBJ2-5, with a tentative D call TRBD2 (6 bases). Germline-derived CDR1 and CDR2 are LNHDA and SQIVND (reference sequence). The CDR3 has 15 residues. The germline V and J ends were trimmed by 3 bases and 3 bases, with 14 bases remaining between them. CDR3 protein: CASSIEGGRKETQYF. CDR3 DNA sequence: TGTGCCAGTAGTATTGAGGGTGGGAGGAAAGAGACCCAGTACTTC.

This chain uses TRBV7-3 with TRBJ1-1; no definite D call. The V end was cut by 5 bases, the J end by 3 bases, with 16 bases between. Germline V gene sequence: CDR1 SGHTA, CDR2 FQGTGA. This CDR3 region has 15 residues. CDR3 nucleotide sequence: TGTGCCAGCAGCCCGGGCCTGGGTGCGGACACTGAAGCTTTCTTT. This gives the protein CASSPGLGADTEAFF.

The chain uses TRBV28 and TRBJ1-6; D gene ambiguous. The germline gives CDR1 MDHEN, CDR2 SYDVKM. The CDR3 is made up of 15 amino acids. Deletions cut 7 bases from V and 4 bases from J, with 14 bases between. The chain's CDR3 is CASNFRSVYNSPLHF. CDR3 in DNA: TGTGCCAGCAACTTCCGGTCCGTTTATAATTCACCCCTCCACTTT.

V usage is TRBV6-6 and J usage is TRBJ2-7; D is perhaps TRBD1 or TRBD2 (6 bases each). CDR3 length: 15 residues. From germline, CDR1 is MNHNY and CDR2 SVGAGI (reference sequence). The V end was cut by 0 bases, the J end by 2 bases, with 11 bases between. The CDR3: CASSYSGGAPYEQYV. CDR3 sequence (DNA): TGTGCCAGCAGTTACTCGGGGGGCGCGCCCTACGAGCAGTACGTC.

This clone was seen only a few times. The chain is built from TRBV5-1 and TRBJ1-1; D remains ambiguous. Germline-derived CDR1 and CDR2 are SGHRS and YFSETQ. V was pared by 4 bases and J by 4 bases, with 8 bases between. This CDR3 is 12 amino acids long. The CDR3 nucleotides are TGCGCCAGCAGCCCCTCTGGCACTGAAGCTTTCTTT. Protein: CASSPSGTEAFF.

This clone was seen a single time. The rearrangement uses TRBV6-1 and TRBJ2-1; 15 nucleotides align to TRBD2. Per the germline V gene, CDR1 is MNHNS and CDR2 is SASEGT. The CDR3 contains 17 residues. Germline trimming cut 2 bases from V and 10 bases from J; bases unmatched to any gene: 9. The CDR3 DNA sequence: TGTGCCAGCAGTGAATCCCTGGGACTAGCGGGAGGAAGGGAGCAGTTCTTC. Protein product: CASSESLGLAGGREQFF.

V usage is TRBV7-3 and J usage is TRBJ2-2, with unresolved D. Trimming pared 0 bases from V and 2 bases from J, leaving 13 bases between. CDR3 length: 17 amino acids. Germline values: CDR1 SGHTA, CDR2 FQGTGA. The CDR3 region is CASSLTPAETNTGELFF. The CDR3 bases are TGTGCCAGCAGCTTAACGCCGGCAGAGACTAACACCGGGGAGCTGTTTTTT.

V usage is TRBV5-1 and J usage is TRBJ2-3, with D tentatively TRBD2 (5 bases). Germline V gene lookup returns CDR1 SGHRS and CDR2 YFSETQ. CDR3 size: 16 residues. Trimming removed 4 bases from V and 0 bases from J, with 15 bases in between. The DNA of the CDR3 is TGCGCCAGCAGCCCGGTGGTGGGCGGGAGCACAGATACGCAGTATTTT. Encoded protein: CASSPVVGGSTDTQYF.

The gene calls are TRBV18 and TRBJ1-2; 7 nucleotides align to TRBD1. Unmatched junction bases numbered 6, after V lost 3 bases and J lost 2 bases. CDR3 size: 15 residues. Per germline, CDR1 KGHSH and CDR2 LQKENI. The CDR3, as DNA: TGTGCCAGCTCACCCGGTCTGGGACAGAACTATGGCTACACCTTC. Translating gives CASSPGLGQNYGYTF.

This clone was seen a handful of times. The V gene is TRBV9, the J gene TRBJ2-1; D may be TRBD2 (6 bases). Germline CDR1 SGDLS, CDR2 YYNGEE. This CDR3 contains 17 residues. V gave up 1 base and J gave up 5 bases, with 19 bases separating them. In nucleotides, the CDR3 is TGTGCCAGCAGCGTAATTGGTGAGGGGACGGGGGACAATGAGCAGTTCTTC. It is translated as CASSVIGEGTGDNEQFF. The complete variable domain, with remaining parts taken from reference TRBV9 and TRBJ2-1, reads DSGVTQTPKHLITATGQRVTLRCSPRSGDLSVYWYQQSLDQGLQFLIQYYNGEERAKGNILERFSAQQFPDLHSELNLSSLELGDSALYFCASSVIGEGTGDNEQFFGPGTRLTVL.

The chain carries TRBV7-9 and TRBJ2-2, with D unresolved. Germline V gene sequence: CDR1 SEHNR, CDR2 FQNEAQ (reference sequence). Trimming stripped 2 bases from V and 2 bases from J, with 12 bases between. This CDR3 spans 16 amino acids. CDR3 region: CASSLTARINTGELFF. CDR3 bases: TGTGCCAGCAGCTTAACCGCAAGAATTAACACCGGGGAGCTGTTTTTT.

J is TRBJ1-1 and V is TRBV21-1. TRBV21-1 is a pseudogene. The CDR3 runs 14 residues. CDR3 amino acids: CASSNPARPNEAFF. For the CDR3, the DNA is TGTGCCAGCAGCAACCCAGCCCGGCCAAATGAAGCTTTCTTT.

This clone was observed once. The V gene is TRBV29-1, the J gene TRBJ1-1; D possibly corresponds to TRBD1 (6 bases). The CDR3 has 13 residues. The germline V gene has CDR1 SQVTM and CDR2 ANQGSEA. V was pared by 5 bases and J by 1 base, with 11 bases between. CDR3 DNA sequence: TGCAGCGTTTTTTGGGGGCCGAACACTGAAGCTTTCTTT. The encoded protein is CSVFWGPNTEAFF.

The V gene is TRBV24-1, the J gene TRBJ2-5, with D tentatively TRBD2 (5 bases). This CDR3 has 16 residues. Between the trimmed V and J ends, which lost 6 bases and 5 bases, there was a span of 21 bases. The germline gives CDR1 KGHDR, CDR2 SFDVKD. The CDR3 region is CATSKLRADDTETQYF. The CDR3 DNA follows: TGTGCCACCAGTAAACTAAGAGCGGACGACACGGAGACCCAGTACTTC.

This chain connects TRBV5-1 to TRBJ2-5; possible D gene TRBD2, 6 bases. From germline, CDR1 is SGHRS and CDR2 YFSETQ. The V and J ends lost 0 bases and 2 bases respectively, with 11 bases between them. The CDR3 totals 15 residues. CDR3 nucleotide sequence: TGCGCCAGCAGCTTGGCCGCGACTAGTCAAGAGACCCAGTACTTC. It encodes CASSLAATSQETQYF.

The gene calls are TRBV27 and TRBJ1-6, with 7 bases matching TRBD1. From germline, CDR1 is MNHEY and CDR2 SMNVEV (reference sequence). V lost 5 bases and J lost 3; bases outside the gene matches: 4. This CDR3 contains 15 residues. For the CDR3, the DNA is TGTGCCAGCAGTCAATGGACAGGCTATAATTCACCCCTCCACTTT. It specifies CASSQWTGYNSPLHF.

This sequence joins TRBV18 and TRBJ2-1; D might be TRBD2 (5 bases). Germline assignment: CDR1 KGHSH and CDR2 LQKENI. This CDR3 comprises 14 residues. V was trimmed by 6 bases and J by 10 bases, leaving 19 bases between them. In nucleotides, the CDR3 is TGTGCCAGCTCCCCCGACTTCGGAGGCAGGGAGCAGTTCTTC. It translates to CASSPDFGGREQFF.

The V and J genes are TRBV19 and TRBJ1-3; D not resolved. Germline assignment: CDR1 LNHDA and CDR2 SQIVND (reference sequence). V dropped 4 bases and J dropped 0 bases, with 13 bases sitting between them. The CDR3 has 16 residues. As DNA, the CDR3 is TGTGCCAGTAGTACCCGGGCCAGCTCCTCTGGAAACACCATATATTTT. Translation: CASSTRASSSGNTIYF.

This clone has a handful of counts. This chain joins TRBV28 and TRBJ2-7, with D perhaps TRBD1 (5 bases). In germline, CDR1 is MDHEN, CDR2 SYDVKM. Trimming shortened V by 5 bases and J by 7 bases, and 9 bases separated the two germline ends. This CDR3 has 11 residues. CDR3 region: CASSPGWEQYF. In DNA form, the CDR3 reads TGTGCCAGCAGTCCAGGGTGGGAGCAGTACTTC.